Presented here are 18 T cell receptor beta chains from one specimen sequenced in a study of T cell repertoires in cytomegalovirus infection. TCRdb recomputed calls from the reads with MiXCR, one row per CDR3 protein. The sample lists 250,000 or so distinct CDR3 sequences; 8% to 9.5% were seen once. The source material was PBMCs. These receptors all stem from a human donor in good health (CMV status not recorded). Some clones in this sample may be carry-over from other donors' samples.

This clonotype showed up just a few times. V usage is TRBV5-6 and J usage is TRBJ1-2, with TRBD1 as a possible D gene (5 bases). V was clipped by 5 bases and J by 8 bases, with 19 bases between them. The CDR3 sequence is 14 residues long. Germline assignment: CDR1 SGHDT and CDR2 YYEEEE. CDR3 in amino acids: CASRPVTATLGYTF. The CDR3 DNA is TGTGCCAGCAGGCCTGTGACAGCGACTTTGGGCTACACCTTC.

The chain couples TRBV7-2 to TRBJ2-5; 11 nucleotides line up with TRBD1. Trimming cost V 5 bases and J 2 bases; bases outside gene matches: 22. The CDR3 runs 21 residues. Germline CDR1 reads SGHTA; CDR2 reads FQGNSA. The CDR3 DNA is TGTGCCAGCAGCCCAAAAGGACAGGGGGCTTTAGGGGGTAGAAAGCAAGAGACCCAGTACTTC. Translation gives CASSPKGQGALGGRKQETQYF.

This clonotype has more than one count but fewer than ten. The chain carries TRBV6-6 and TRBJ2-7; 8 bases line up with TRBD2. The V gene end was trimmed by 2 bases and the J gene end by 7 bases; junction bases not matched to a gene: 7. Germline V gene sequence: CDR1 MNHNY, CDR2 SVGAGI (reference sequence). This CDR3 contains 14 residues. CDR3 sequence reads: CASSYPPTGGEQYF. Written as DNA, the CDR3 is TGTGCCAGCAGTTACCCGCCGACGGGAGGGGAGCAGTACTTC.

This clonotype was observed at least ten times. CDR3 in amino acids: CASSLVRNTEAFF. The CDR3 nucleotides are TGTGCCAGCAGCTTGGTTAGAAACACTGAAGCTTTCTTT. V is TRBV7-8 and J is TRBJ1-1; no clear D. Germline CDR1 is SGHVS and CDR2 is FQNEAQ. There are 13 residues in the CDR3. Trimming stripped 3 bases from V and 2 bases from J, with 7 bases between. Full variable domain (rest looked up from reference TRBV7-8 and TRBJ1-1): GAGVSQSPRYKVAKRGQDVALRCDPISGHVSLFWYQQALGQGPEFLTYFQNEAQLDKSGLPSDRFFAERPEGSVSTLKIQRTQQEDSAVYLCASSLVRNTEAFFGQGTRLTVV.

This clonotype was counted between two and nine times. The chain links TRBV12-3 or TRBV12-4 to TRBJ1-5; D is unresolved. This CDR3 contains 13 residues. The V end lost 2 bases, the J end lost 3 bases, and 5 bases lay between the germline ends. CDR3 nucleotide sequence: TGTGCCAGCAGTTTAAACACCAATCAGCCCCAGCATTTT. Its translation is CASSLNTNQPQHF.

The chain joins TRBV20-1 to TRBJ2-7, with D possibly TRBD1 on 6 matching bases. The germline V gene has CDR1 DFQATT and CDR2 SNEGSKA (reference sequence). Trimming removed 6 bases at V and 0 bases at J, with 15 bases between. This CDR3 contains 14 residues. The CDR3 nucleotides are TGCAGTGCCGACCTCGGGACATTCTCCTACGAGCAGTACTTC. It is translated as CSADLGTFSYEQYF.

The sample holds many counts of this clonotype. A read error may be the cause here, since a much bigger clone is one base away. V usage is TRBV7-6 and J usage is TRBJ2-5, with D uncertain. Trimming cost V 4 bases and J 5 bases, with 5 bases left between them. Germline lookup yields CDR1 SGHVS and CDR2 FNYEAQ. The CDR3 is 11 residues long. Written as DNA, the CDR3 is TGTGCCAGCAGCTCAACGGAGACCCAGTACTTC. Protein product: CASSSTETQYF.

This clonotype was recorded at least ten times. The rearrangement uses TRBV7-2 and TRBJ2-7; 10 nucleotides align to TRBD2. The CDR3 is 13 residues long. With 4 bases clipped from V and 3 bases from J, the junction kept 0 bases outside the gene matches. CDR1 is SGHTA, CDR2 FQGNSA, per germline. CDR3 sequence (DNA): TGTGCCAGCAGCTGGACTAGCGGCTACGAGCAGTACTTC. Translating gives CASSWTSGYEQYF.

This chain joins TRBV13 and TRBJ1-6; 9 bases fit TRBD1. This CDR3 is 18 amino acids long. Trimming at V came to 5 bases and at J to 0 bases, leaving 8 bases not matched to a gene. CDR1 PRHDT and CDR2 FYEKMQ come from the germline V gene (reference sequence). The DNA of the CDR3 is TGTGCCAGCAGCCTTGGACAGGGGCCGAGCTCCTATAATTCACCCCTCCACTTT. Protein sequence: CASSLGQGPSSYNSPLHF.

This clonotype has at least ten counts. The chain carries TRBV20-1 and TRBJ2-1; maybe TRBD2 (5 bases). Germline CDR1 DFQATT, CDR2 SNEGSKA (reference sequence). There are 11 residues in the CDR3. Deletions cut 1 base from V and 8 bases from J, with 6 bases between. The CDR3 spells CSARGGYEQFF. The CDR3 DNA is TGCAGTGCTAGAGGAGGGTATGAGCAGTTCTTC.

Ten or more counts support this clonotype. The chain combines TRBV7-6 with TRBJ2-7; D may correspond to TRBD1 or TRBD2 (6 bases each). CDR1 is SGHVS and CDR2 is FNYEAQ in the germline V gene. V lost 5 bases, J lost 1 base, and 15 bases lay in between. The CDR3 is 15 residues long. DNA of the CDR3: TGTGCCAGCAGCGTCGGGGGCGAGGGTTCCTACGAGCAGTACTTC. Translated: CASSVGGEGSYEQYF.

The chain uses TRBV20-1 and TRBJ1-1; 8 bases fit TRBD1. Germline loops: CDR1 DFQATT, CDR2 SNEGSKA (reference sequence). The CDR3 covers 13 residues. V trimming: 6 bases; J trimming: 8 bases; junction bases outside the gene matches: 11. The CDR3 loop is CSASPSGGREAFF. The CDR3 DNA sequence: TGCAGTGCCTCCCCCTCAGGGGGCAGAGAAGCTTTCTTT.

This clonotype was picked up a small number of times. The CDR3, as DNA: TGTGCCAGCAAAAGACGGGACAGCGTGGACTATGGCTACACCTTC. Protein sequence: CASKRRDSVDYGYTF. The genes are TRBV6-1 and TRBJ1-2; 7 bases align to TRBD1. The CDR3 runs 15 residues. Trimming took 7 bases from V and 3 from J; bases not matched to a gene: 11. Germline lookup yields CDR1 MNHNS and CDR2 SASEGT.

This clonotype has ten or more counts. This rearrangement joins TRBV20-1 to TRBJ1-5; no firm D call. The CDR3 spans 15 residues. Per the germline V gene, CDR1 is DFQATT and CDR2 is SNEGSKA (reference sequence). Trimming pared 1 base from V and 4 bases from J, leaving 14 bases between. CDR3 amino acids: CSARGSAWTNQPQHF. CDR3 bases: TGCAGTGCTAGAGGATCCGCCTGGACGAATCAGCCCCAGCATTTT.

This clonotype was detected ten times or more. V is TRBV7-2 and J is TRBJ2-1; D possibly corresponds to TRBD2 (7 bases). V was shortened by 1 base and J by 2 bases, with 9 bases between the two germline ends. The CDR3 is 15 residues long. The germline CDR1 and CDR2 sequences are SGHTA and FQGNSA. DNA of the CDR3: TGTGCCAGCAGCTTAGGGGGGGGCCCCTACAATGAGCAGTTCTTC. Its translation is CASSLGGGPYNEQFF.

This clonotype was picked up many times. V usage is TRBV7-2 and J usage is TRBJ1-5; 11 positions agree with TRBD1. Germline CDR1 and CDR2: SGHTA and FQGNSA. The CDR3 covers 16 residues. V trimming: 4 bases; J trimming: 3 bases; junction bases outside the gene matches: 5. CDR3 in DNA: TGTGCCAGCAGCTACGGACAGGGGGCTCCCAATCAGCCCCAGCATTTT. Translated, it gives CASSYGQGAPNQPQHF.

This clonotype was recorded many times. This chain joins TRBV28 and TRBJ2-7; 9 bases agree with TRBD1. V was clipped by 5 bases and J by 9 bases; unmatched bases: 11. Germline loops: CDR1 MDHEN, CDR2 SYDVKM. CDR3 length: 14 residues. The CDR3 sequence: CASSKPGQGSRQYF. The CDR3 DNA sequence: TGTGCCAGCAGTAAACCGGGACAGGGCTCCCGGCAGTACTTC.

This clonotype was counted many times. V and J are TRBV7-6 and TRBJ1-4, with 10 bases lining up with TRBD1. Germline V CDR1 and CDR2: SGHVS, FNYEAQ. V shed 3 bases and J 6 bases; nucleotides not matched to a gene: 7. The length of the CDR3 is 16 residues. CDR3 in DNA: TGTGCCAGCAGCTTCACGGGACAGGGGCGGTATGAAAAACTGTTTTTT. Its protein is CASSFTGQGRYEKLFF.